The rows below give T cell receptor beta chains drawn from one sample of a study of shared clonotypes between healthy human individuals. Only in-frame clones appear in the TCRdb table, and some are missing; sequencing was by immunoSEQ multiplex PCR. Of a few million clones in the sample, 93% were seen once. Material: naive CD8+ T cells from PBMCs. Source of these receptors: a man aged 18 to 35 in good health. Some clones in this sample may be carry-over from other donors' samples. The CDR3 runs from the conserved cysteine through the conserved F or W. Each record gives: clone size, V gene, J gene, D gene, CDR3 protein, CDR3 DNA. A D gene is named only where the DNA matches it firmly. Clone size, where shown, is once, few, many, or a class for clones that have expanded.

.	TRBV9	TRBJ1-3	TRBD1	CASSSPKGASGNTIYF	TGTGCCAGCAGCTCGCCGAAGGGGGCGAGTGGAAACACCATATATTTT
once	TRBV27	TRBJ2-3	.	CASSYAYVTDTQYF	TGTGCCAGCAGTTACGCGTATGTTACAGATACGCAGTATTTT
.	TRBV2	TRBJ1-5	TRBD1	CASREGQLPDQPQHF	TGTGCCAGCAGAGAGGGACAGTTACCCGATCAGCCCCAGCATTTT
once	TRBV4-1	TRBJ1-3	.	CASSQDGEGAGNTIYF	TGCGCCAGCAGCCAAGATGGGGAGGGAGCTGGAAACACCATATATTTT
.	TRBV14	TRBJ2-1	.	CASSQGLLEQFF	TGTGCCAGCAGCCAAGGACTTCTTGAGCAGTTCTTC
once	TRBV28	TRBJ2-3	.	CASNYRPEGSDTQYF	TGTGCCAGCAATTATAGGCCGGAGGGGTCAGATACGCAGTATTTT
few	TRBV7-9	TRBJ1-1	.	CASSTTRVAAFF	TGTGCCAGCAGCACCACACGGGTGGCAGCTTTCTTT
.	TRBV28	TRBJ2-7	.	CASGSPRSEQYF	TGTGCCAGCGGATCGCCCCGGTCCGAGCAGTACTTC
.	TRBV2	TRBJ2-1	TRBD1	CASGEKQGVYNEQFF	TGTGCCAGCGGGGAAAAGCAGGGGGTCTACAATGAGCAGTTCTTC
.	TRBV11-2	TRBJ2-1	.	CASTPGGLYNEQFF	TGTGCCAGCACCCCCGGCGGGCTCTACAATGAGCAGTTCTTC
.	TRBV27	TRBJ2-3	TRBD2	CASSPLVAGALPDTQYF	TGTGCCAGCAGTCCCTTAGTAGCGGGAGCCCTTCCAGATACGCAGTATTTT
once	TRBV19	TRBJ1-2	TRBD1	CAISGGRDGYTF	TGTGCCATTTCAGGGGGGAGAGATGGCTACACCTTC
once	TRBV7-6	TRBJ2-1	.	CASSLGPNSYNEQFF	TGTGCCAGCAGCTTGGGACCAAACTCCTACAATGAGCAGTTCTTC
once	TRBV5-1	TRBJ2-7	TRBD1	CASSDRGVYEQYF	TGCGCCAGCTCCGACAGGGGGGTCTACGAGCAGTACTTC
once	TRBV7-9	TRBJ2-7	.	CASSLLRAYEQYF	TGTGCCAGCAGCTTACTCAGGGCCTACGAGCAGTACTTC
.	TRBV6-5	TRBJ2-7	TRBD1	CASSYGQGTAYEQYF	TGTGCCAGCAGTTATGGACAGGGAACGGCCTACGAGCAGTACTTC
.	TRBV6-5	TRBJ2-5	.	CASSWVLAETQYF	TGTGCCAGCAGTTGGGTCCTCGCCGAGACCCAGTACTTC
once	TRBV9	TRBJ2-7	TRBD2	CASSDTAGNSYEQYF	TGTGCCAGCAGCGACACAGCGGGGAACTCCTACGAGCAGTACTTC
.	TRBV28	TRBJ1-5	.	CASSFLSNQPQHF	TGTGCCAGCAGTTTCTTAAGCAATCAGCCCCAGCATTTT
.	TRBV13	TRBJ2-7	.	CASSRPASYEQYF	TGTGCCAGCAGCCGGCCAGCTTCCTACGAGCAGTACTTC
.	TRBV6-4	TRBJ2-1	.	CASSDSTLRGPTSSEQFF	TGTGCCAGCAGTGACTCTACCCTCAGGGGTCCCACTAGTTCGGAGCAGTTCTTC
once	TRBV28	TRBJ2-7	.	CASRLRTGVSYEQYF	TGTGCCAGCAGGCTCCGCACAGGCGTCTCCTACGAGCAGTACTTC
.	TRBV9	TRBJ2-2	.	CASSETAGELFF	TGTGCCAGCAGCGAGACGGCCGGGGAGCTGTTTTTT
.	TRBV19	TRBJ1-5	.	CASSIRDLNQPQHF	TGTGCCAGTAGTATAAGGGACCTCAATCAGCCCCAGCATTTT
.	TRBV7-9	TRBJ2-3	TRBD2	CASSPRTSGTSTDTQYF	TGTGCCAGCAGCCCGAGGACTAGCGGGACCAGCACAGATACGCAGTATTTT
.	TRBV19	TRBJ1-1	.	CASSMGGGGAEAFF	TGTGCCAGTAGTATGGGGGGAGGAGGCGCTGAAGCTTTCTTT
.	TRBV28	TRBJ2-7	.	CASMAIRSGYEQYF	TGTGCCAGCATGGCGATTAGGAGCGGCTACGAGCAGTACTTC
.	TRBV5-4	TRBJ2-2	TRBD2	CASSPGGSNTGELFF	TGTGCCAGCAGCCCGGGAGGGTCGAACACCGGGGAGCTGTTTTTT
.	TRBV27	TRBJ1-2	.	CASSGRGDYGYTF	TGTGCCAGCAGCGGCAGGGGTGACTATGGCTACACCTTC
.	TRBV28	TRBJ2-1	TRBD2	CASSPGTSGVF	TGTGCCAGCAGTCCCGGGACTAGCGGAGTCTTC
.	TRBV29-1	TRBJ2-2	.	CSVKQGNTGELFF	TGCAGCGTTAAGCAGGGAAACACCGGGGAGCTGTTTTTT
once	TRBV28	TRBJ1-1	.	CASSLPGTLNTEAFF	TGTGCCAGCAGTTTACCCGGGACATTGAACACTGAAGCTTTCTTT
.	TRBV5-1	TRBJ2-7	.	CAPPGLRTYEQYF	TGCGCCCCCCCGGGGTTACGAACCTACGAGCAGTACTTC
once	TRBV27	TRBJ2-1	.	CASSAISSYNEQFF	TGTGCCAGCAGCGCCATTAGCTCCTACAATGAGCAGTTCTTC